A selection of T cell receptor beta chains follows, all from one sample in a study of neurological immune-mediated disorders. TCRdb redid the calling of the 5' RACE reads with MiXCR, one entry per CDR3 protein. Of roughly 41,000 distinct CDR3 sequences in the sample, 1.9% were seen once. Specimen: PBMCs. The receptors originated from a woman aged 40 to 49 with multiple sclerosis. The CDR3 runs from the conserved cysteine through the conserved F or W. Each record gives: J gene, V gene, CDR3 protein.

TRBJ2-1 TRBV7-8 CASSLWTVNNEQFF
TRBJ1-2 TRBV5-1 CASSQLQVGGYTF
TRBJ1-1 TRBV20-1 CSARVPSGDTEAFF
TRBJ2-1 TRBV4-1 CASSVRHGGEQFF
TRBJ2-1 TRBV5-1 CASSLAGAYNEQFF
TRBJ2-1 TRBV5-1 CASSLVLARYNEQFF
TRBJ2-1 TRBV20-1 CSATRGGGDEQFF
TRBJ1-1 TRBV20-1 CSARDQRGRLEAFF
TRBJ1-4 TRBV5-5 CASSYGLATNEKLFF
TRBJ2-7 TRBV20-1 CSAYFGTSPYEQYF
TRBJ1-6 TRBV20-1 CSARKGPPGLYNSPLHF
TRBJ2-7 TRBV6-2/TRBV6-3 CARALTGEQYF
TRBJ1-1 TRBV5-1 CASSLDVGQNTEAFF
TRBJ1-5 TRBV7-9 CASSFDGDNQPQHF
TRBJ1-1 TRBV5-6 CASSLANTEAFF
TRBJ2-7 TRBV7-9 CASSKWGTEQYF
TRBJ2-7 TRBV20-1 CSARVEGPSNHEQYF
TRBJ1-6 TRBV10-3 CAIKEDRGGYNSPLHF
TRBJ2-7 TRBV5-6 CASTPRRTGGEQYF
TRBJ2-7 TRBV5-1 CASRSSLGHLYEQYF
TRBJ2-7 TRBV10-3 CAISGQGSSYEQYF
TRBJ2-3 TRBV2 CASNSGAAQHTQYF
TRBJ2-7 TRBV20-1 CRADADTYEQYF
TRBJ1-6 TRBV6-5 CASSNDRENSPLHF
TRBJ2-3 TRBV5-1 CASSANGDITDTQYF
TRBJ2-4 TRBV20-1 CSARDNRGAKNIQYF
TRBJ2-3 TRBV6-5 CASSRKGKGTDTQYF
TRBJ1-5 TRBV5-1 CASSLGGDQPQHF
TRBJ2-1 TRBV20-1 CSASGGASYNEQFF
TRBJ1-2 TRBV6-5 CASTPILGQGLSYGYTF
TRBJ1-4 TRBV18 CASSPLQSDEKLFF
TRBJ2-1 TRBV20-1 CSAPAAGTPGREQFF
TRBJ2-3 TRBV12-3/TRBV12-4 CASSHRVSTDTQYF
TRBJ2-7 TRBV6-6 CASSHGQVFEQYF
TRBJ2-2 TRBV20-1 CSARGAGANTGELFF
TRBJ2-7 TRBV6-1 CASSEEQGYEQYF
TRBJ2-5 TRBV5-1 CASSLGVRGQTQYF
TRBJ1-1 TRBV20-1 CSAQDRGTEAFF
TRBJ2-3 TRBV10-3 CAIRPVDNTDTQYF
TRBJ2-1 TRBV29-1 CSVELASGHNNEQFF
TRBJ1-1 TRBV5-1 CASSPDSRVRNTEAFF
TRBJ2-1 TRBV20-1 CSARLAYNEQFF
TRBJ1-6 TRBV10-3 CAISEAQSPLHF
TRBJ2-1 TRBV3-1 CASSPLEAGGAYRGNEQFF
TRBJ2-7 TRBV5-1 CASSPLPGQVAYEQYF
TRBJ2-7 TRBV5-1 CASSLAGIETGAEQYF
TRBJ1-6 TRBV20-1 CSARAQTGGESPLHF